This record covers a single TCR beta chain. The antigen is undetermined. Sequenced by immunoSEQ multiplex PCR; TCRdb stores in-frame clones only, minus some. The table has around 100,000 clones, over 90% seen once. The data stem from a study of siplizumab effects on memory and regulatory T cells. The study's findings and limits: Treg origin accounted for an average of around 67% of mappable alloreactive CD4+ clones with siplizumab and less than 30% in controls. Siplizumab cultures yielded proliferating Tregs whose suppressive function was not confirmed. There appeared to be greater diversity in naive T cells than in memory cells, and naive T cells seemed major contributors to the alloresponse. Alloreactive sequences traceable to unstimulated CD4+ memory cells declined significantly under siplizumab.

Source material: Tregs sorted from blood. This clonotype originated in a human donor in good health.

The DNA of the CDR3 is TGCGCCAGCAGCCAAGGACAGGGCGGGTATGGCTACACCTTC. Encoded protein: CASSQGQGGYGYTF. V usage is TRBV4-1 and J usage is TRBJ1-2, with TRBD1 matching 7 bases. The CDR3 has 14 residues. Germline values: CDR1 MGHRA, CDR2 YSYEKL. The J segment lost 5 bases and the V segment lost 1 base, leaving 4 bases of the junction unmatched.